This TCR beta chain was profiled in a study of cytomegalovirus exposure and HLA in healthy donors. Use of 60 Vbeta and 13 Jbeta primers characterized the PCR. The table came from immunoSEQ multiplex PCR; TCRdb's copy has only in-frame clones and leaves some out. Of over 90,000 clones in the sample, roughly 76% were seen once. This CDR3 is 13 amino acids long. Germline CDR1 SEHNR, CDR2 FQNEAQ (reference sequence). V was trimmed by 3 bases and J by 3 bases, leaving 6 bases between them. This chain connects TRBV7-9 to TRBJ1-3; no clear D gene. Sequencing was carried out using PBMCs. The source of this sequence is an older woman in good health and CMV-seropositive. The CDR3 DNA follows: TGTGCCAGCAGCTTGTTCAGTGGAAACACCATATATTTT. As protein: CASSLFSGNTIYF. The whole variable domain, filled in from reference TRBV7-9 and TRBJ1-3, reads DTGVSQNPRHKITKRGQNVTFRCDPISEHNRLYWYRQTLGQGPEFLTYFQNEAQLEKSRLLSDRFSAERPKGSFSTLEIQRTEQGDSAMYLCASSLFSGNTIYFGEGSWLTVV.